Each of the 2 T cell receptor beta chains below was sequenced from the same sample in a study of blood T cell repertoires in COVID-19. Profiling relied on immunoSEQ multiplex PCR, and the TCRdb table lists in-frame clones only, not all of them. This sample has approximately 240,000 clones, with about four fifths found just once. Sample: peripheral blood. These receptors were obtained from a man aged 50 or older with acute or convalescent COVID-19.

The chain combines TRBV10-3 with TRBJ2-2; TRBD2 might be the D (5 bases). V was pared by 2 bases and J by 4 bases, with 8 bases between. The CDR3 is 14 amino acids. CDR1 is ENHRY, CDR2 SYGVKD, per germline. The CDR3 loop is CAISEGERTGELFF. In DNA form, the CDR3 reads TGTGCCATCAGTGAGGGGGAGCGCACCGGGGAGCTGTTTTTT.

CDR3: CASSRTSGGGWEQYF. Here the CDR3 DNA reads TGTGCCAGCAGTCGGACTAGCGGGGGGGGTTGGGAGCAGTACTTC. The chain is built from TRBV28 and TRBJ2-7; 15 bases fit TRBD2. There are 15 residues in the CDR3. The V and J ends lost 5 bases and 7 bases, in that order; junction bases with no gene match: 6. Germline CDR1 is MDHEN and CDR2 is SYDVKM.